This T cell receptor beta chain derives from a study of T-cell reconstitution after alpha-beta-depleted transplantation in children. Study-level results: About two months after transplant, alpha-beta T cells reportedly came from several hundred expanded graft clones.

This clonotype was recorded a few times. Its specificity is not known. V was trimmed by 7 bases and J by 4 bases, leaving 16 bases between them. Germline-derived CDR1 and CDR2 are SQVTM and ANQGSEA. The CDR3 covers 13 residues. TCRbeta library preparation incorporated unique molecular identifiers. TCRdb itself ran the PCR reads through MiXCR, one entry per CDR3 protein. The data contain some 840,000 distinct CDR3 sequences, about 16% of them singletons. The sample consisted of PBMCs, mostly from graft donor cells, taken 360 days after TCRalphabeta/CD19-depleted stem cell transplant. The chain has TRBV29-1 and TRBJ2-5; a weak D match, TRBD2 (7 bases). This clonotype was sampled from a male patient aged 10 to 17 who had a stem cell transplant for acute lymphoblastic leukemia, so the T cells may come from the graft donor. The CDR3 DNA follows: TGCAGCGCCGAGGGGGGGGGTCCAGAGACCCAGTACTTC. This encodes CSAEGGGPETQYF. The full variable domain, completed using reference TRBV29-1 and TRBJ2-5, is SAVISQKPSRDICQRGTSLTIQCQVDSQVTMMFWYRQQPGQSLTLIATANQGSEATYESGFVIDKFPISRPNLTFSTLTVSNMSPEDSSIYLCSAEGGGPETQYFGPGTRLLVL.